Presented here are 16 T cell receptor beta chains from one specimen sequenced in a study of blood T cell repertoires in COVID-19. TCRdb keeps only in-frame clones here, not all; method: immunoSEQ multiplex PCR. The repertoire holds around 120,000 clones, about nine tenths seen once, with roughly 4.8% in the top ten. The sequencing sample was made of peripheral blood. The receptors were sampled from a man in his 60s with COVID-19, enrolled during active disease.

The CDR3 bases are TGTGCCAGCAGCTCCGGGACAGCCATGAACACTGAAGCTTTCTTT. Translated, it gives CASSSGTAMNTEAFF. The chain links TRBV6-2 or TRBV6-3 to TRBJ1-1; 7 bases align to TRBD1. In germline, CDR1 is MNHEY, CDR2 SVGEGT. Unmatched junction bases numbered 7, after V lost 6 bases and J lost 0 bases. The CDR3 is 15 amino acids.

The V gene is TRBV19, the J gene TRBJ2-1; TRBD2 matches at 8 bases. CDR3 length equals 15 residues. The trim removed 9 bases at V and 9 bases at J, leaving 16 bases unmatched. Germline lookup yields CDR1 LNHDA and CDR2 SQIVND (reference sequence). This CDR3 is CASDGGPGRGAEQFF. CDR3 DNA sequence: TGTGCCAGCGATGGAGGGCCCGGGCGGGGGGCTGAGCAGTTCTTC.

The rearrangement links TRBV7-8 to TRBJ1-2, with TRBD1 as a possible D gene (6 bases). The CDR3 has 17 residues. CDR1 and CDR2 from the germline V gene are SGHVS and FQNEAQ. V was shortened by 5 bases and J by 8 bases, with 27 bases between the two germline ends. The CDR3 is CASSRTEESVRSGGYTF. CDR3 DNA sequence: TGTGCCAGCAGCCGGACAGAGGAGTCGGTTCGAAGTGGCGGCTACACCTTC.

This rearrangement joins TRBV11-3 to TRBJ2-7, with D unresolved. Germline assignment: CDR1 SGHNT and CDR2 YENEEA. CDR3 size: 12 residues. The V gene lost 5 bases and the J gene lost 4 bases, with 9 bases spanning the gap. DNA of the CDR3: TGTGCCAGCAGCCGAGGTGGATACGAGCAGTACTTC. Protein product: CASSRGGYEQYF.

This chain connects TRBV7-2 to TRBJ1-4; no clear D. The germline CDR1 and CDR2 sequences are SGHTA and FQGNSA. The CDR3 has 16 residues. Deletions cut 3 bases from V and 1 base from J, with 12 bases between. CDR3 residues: CASSFVGRKTNEKLFF. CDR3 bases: TGTGCCAGCAGCTTTGTTGGGAGGAAAACTAATGAAAAACTGTTTTTT.

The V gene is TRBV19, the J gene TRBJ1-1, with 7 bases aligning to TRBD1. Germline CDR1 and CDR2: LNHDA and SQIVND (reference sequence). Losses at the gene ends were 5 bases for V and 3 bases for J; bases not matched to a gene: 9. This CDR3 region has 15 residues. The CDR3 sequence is CASSVDRVGDTEAFF. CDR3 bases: TGTGCCAGTAGTGTCGACAGGGTGGGTGACACTGAAGCTTTCTTT.

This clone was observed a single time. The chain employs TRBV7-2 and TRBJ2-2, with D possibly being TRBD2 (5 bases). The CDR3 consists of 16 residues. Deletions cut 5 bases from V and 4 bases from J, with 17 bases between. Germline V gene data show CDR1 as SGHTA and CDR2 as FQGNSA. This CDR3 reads CASSRMPGSFTGELFF. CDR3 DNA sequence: TGTGCCAGCAGCCGCATGCCGGGAAGTTTCACCGGGGAGCTGTTTTTT.

This CDR3 reads CSVEGDRDGGTEAFF. The DNA of the CDR3 is TGCAGCGTTGAAGGGGACAGGGACGGGGGCACTGAAGCTTTCTTT. This chain links TRBV29-1 with TRBJ1-1; 9 nucleotides line up with TRBD1. The germline CDR1 and CDR2 sequences are SQVTM and ANQGSEA. The CDR3 loop spans 15 amino acids. Trimming took 1 base from V and 4 from J; bases not matched to a gene: 7.

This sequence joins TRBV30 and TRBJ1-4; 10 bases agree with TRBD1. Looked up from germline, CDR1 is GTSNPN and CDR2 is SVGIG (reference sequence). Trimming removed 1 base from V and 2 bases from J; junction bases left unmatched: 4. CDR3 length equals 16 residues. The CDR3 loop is CAWSAGTGVTNEKLFF. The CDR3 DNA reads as TGTGCCTGGAGTGCCGGGACAGGGGTTACTAATGAAAAACTGTTTTTT.

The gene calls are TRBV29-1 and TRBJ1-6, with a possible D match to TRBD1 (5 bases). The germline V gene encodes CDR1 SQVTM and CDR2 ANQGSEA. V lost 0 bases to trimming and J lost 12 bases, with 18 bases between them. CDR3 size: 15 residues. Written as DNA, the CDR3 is TGCAGCGTTGAAGACGGCAGGGCTCCGGGAGGACCCCTCCACTTT. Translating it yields CSVEDGRAPGGPLHF.

CDR3 amino acids: CASSLARGAGSYEQYF. The CDR3 DNA follows: TGTGCCAGCAGCTTAGCGCGTGGGGCTGGGTCCTACGAGCAGTACTTC. V is TRBV11-1 and J is TRBJ2-7; D is perhaps TRBD1 (5 bases). The CDR3 has 16 amino acids. The germline V gene encodes CDR1 SGHAT and CDR2 FQDESV (reference sequence). V dropped 0 bases and J dropped 1 base, with 13 bases sitting between them.

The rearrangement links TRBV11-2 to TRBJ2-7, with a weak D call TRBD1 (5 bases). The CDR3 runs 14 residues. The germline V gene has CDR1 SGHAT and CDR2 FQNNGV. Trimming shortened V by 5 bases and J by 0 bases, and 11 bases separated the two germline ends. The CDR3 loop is CASSLGARSYEQYF. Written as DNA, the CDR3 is TGTGCCAGCAGCCTAGGGGCGCGCTCCTACGAGCAGTACTTC. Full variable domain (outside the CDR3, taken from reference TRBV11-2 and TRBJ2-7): EAGVAQSPRYKIIEKRQSVAFWCNPISGHATLYWYQQILGQGPKLLIQFQNNGVVDDSQLPKDRFSAERLKGVDSTLKIQPAKLEDSAVYLCASSLGARSYEQYFGPGTRLTVT.

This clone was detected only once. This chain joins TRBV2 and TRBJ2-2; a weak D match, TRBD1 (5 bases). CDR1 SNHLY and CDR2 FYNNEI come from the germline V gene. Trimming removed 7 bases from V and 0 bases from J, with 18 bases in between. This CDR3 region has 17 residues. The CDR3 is CASTLPGQATNTGELFF. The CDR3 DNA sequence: TGTGCCAGCACTCTCCCAGGGCAGGCAACGAACACCGGGGAGCTGTTTTTT.

The CDR3 region has the DNA TGTGCCAGCCGTGGGACTTCGGGCTTCGGAGAGCAGTACTTC. It translates to CASRGTSGFGEQYF. The rearrangement joins TRBV2 to TRBJ2-7, with D maybe TRBD2 (6 bases). Looked up from germline, CDR1 is SNHLY and CDR2 is FYNNEI. V lost 8 bases to trimming and J lost 7 bases, with 21 bases between them. The CDR3 sequence is 14 residues long.

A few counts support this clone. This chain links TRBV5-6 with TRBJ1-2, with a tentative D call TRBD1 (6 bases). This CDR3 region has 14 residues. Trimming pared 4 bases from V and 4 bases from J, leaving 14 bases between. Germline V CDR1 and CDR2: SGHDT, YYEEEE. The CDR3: CASSHKTGVYGYTF. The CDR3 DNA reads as TGTGCCAGCAGCCACAAGACAGGTGTCTATGGCTACACCTTC.

The CDR3 is CASSLAAVEAFF. The CDR3 bases are TGTGCCAGCAGTTTAGCGGCAGTTGAAGCTTTCTTT. V and J are TRBV12-3 or TRBV12-4 and TRBJ1-1; D unresolved. CDR3 length equals 12 residues. Trimming took 0 bases from V and 7 from J, leaving 6 bases between them.